The 5 T cell receptor beta chains below all came from one sample that was sequenced in a study of cytomegalovirus exposure and HLA in healthy donors. With 60 Vbeta and 13 Jbeta primers, the PCR was carried out. The repertoire was sequenced with immunoSEQ multiplex PCR; TCRdb's copy has only in-frame clones and lacks some. This sample carries roughly 150,000 clones, 65% to 90% of them seen once, and the ten largest clones take over 0.95%. The sample was PBMCs. The receptors derive from a female donor in good health and CMV-seronegative.

The gene calls are TRBV30 and TRBJ2-7; D is possibly TRBD1 (5 bases). From germline, CDR1 is GTSNPN and CDR2 SVGIG (reference sequence). The CDR3 is 13 residues long. V was trimmed by 2 bases and J by 6 bases, leaving 14 bases between them. The CDR3 DNA follows: TGTGCCTGGAGTCAGGGAACTCCACGCGAGCAGTACTTC. Its protein product is CAWSQGTPREQYF.

This clone was recorded once. The rearrangement uses TRBV6-4 and TRBJ2-2; maybe TRBD2 (5 bases). Trimming removed 0 bases at V and 0 bases at J, with 14 bases between. Germline V lookup: CDR1 MRHNA, CDR2 SNTAGT. The CDR3 is 18 amino acids. Here the CDR3 reads CASSDSVLGGSNTGELFF. Written as DNA, the CDR3 is TGTGCCAGCAGTGACTCGGTACTAGGTGGCTCGAACACCGGGGAGCTGTTTTTT.

As DNA, the CDR3 is TGTGCCAGCCGTTCGGTGGGGCTCGAGACACCCCTCCACTTT. Residues: CASRSVGLETPLHF. This chain connects TRBV2 to TRBJ1-6, with D maybe TRBD1 (5 bases). Trimming removed 8 bases from V and 11 bases from J, with 19 bases in between. Germline CDR1 SNHLY, CDR2 FYNNEI. The CDR3 consists of 14 residues.

The chain employs TRBV30 and TRBJ2-5, with TRBD1 identical over 8 bases. The CDR3 covers 16 residues. The germline CDR1 and CDR2 sequences are GTSNPN and SVGIG (reference sequence). V shed 0 bases, J shed 0 bases, and the junction held 6 bases outside the gene matches. The CDR3 DNA sequence: TGTGCCTGGAGTGTGTCTCGGGACAGGTACCAAGAGACCCAGTACTTC. As protein: CAWSVSRDRYQETQYF.

The chain is built from TRBV4-1 and TRBJ2-3; D perhaps matches TRBD1 (6 bases). In germline, CDR1 is MGHRA, CDR2 YSYEKL. The CDR3 covers 15 residues. The V end was cut by 1 base, the J end by 4 bases, with 12 bases between. DNA for the CDR3: TGCGCCAGCAGCCAAGTGTGGGGGCGGGCAGATACGCAGTATTTT. This encodes CASSQVWGRADTQYF.